This T cell receptor (beta chain) was recovered during a study of cytomegalovirus exposure and HLA in healthy donors. The PCR ran on 60 Vbeta and 13 Jbeta primers. Profiled with immunoSEQ multiplex PCR; TCRdb holds only in-frame clones, not every one. This table holds some 91,000 clones, around nine tenths found once. The count of this clone is one. The antigen is unknown. Study-level results: In a later analysis, across HLA loci, associated TCR counts were highest for DRB1, lowest for HLA-C.

Germline CDR1 and CDR2: MRHNA and SNTAGT. V lost 6 bases to trimming and J lost 2 bases; unmatched junction nucleotides: 4. This CDR3 comprises 15 residues. The sequence was collected from a man aged 30 to 39 in good health and CMV-seropositive. V and J are TRBV6-4 and TRBJ2-3; TRBD2 agrees at 11 bases. The sample was PBMCs. The CDR3 region is CASSILAGDTDTQYF. CDR3 nucleotides: TGTGCCAGCAGCATACTAGCGGGAGACACAGATACGCAGTATTTT.